One and the same sample provided the 17 T cell receptor beta chains below, sequenced in a study of T cells in tuberculosis. Clones were sequenced by immunoSEQ multiplex PCR, and TCRdb holds only the in-frame ones, with some missing. The table has roughly 34,000 clones, approximately 90% seen once. Sequencing was carried out using PBMCs. These receptors were collected from a donor aged 5-35 years with latent tuberculosis or without tuberculosis infection. Some clones in this sample may be carry-over from other donors' samples.

This chain uses TRBV10-3 with TRBJ1-1; 10 positions match TRBD1. CDR1 is ENHRY, CDR2 SYGVKD, per germline. This CDR3 has 15 amino acids. V lost 6 bases to trimming and J lost 1 base; unmatched junction nucleotides: 5. CDR3 coding DNA: TGTGCCATCAGACGGACAGGGGGGGAGAACACTGAAGCTTTCTTT. It encodes CAIRRTGGENTEAFF.

The rearrangement uses TRBV6-5 and TRBJ2-7; no firm D call. V was clipped by 6 bases and J by 1 base, with 7 bases between them. CDR1 is MNHEY, CDR2 SVGAGI, per germline. The CDR3 is 12 residues long. DNA of the CDR3: TGTGCCAGCAGGTCCTTTTCCTACGAGCAGTACTTC. Its protein is CASRSFSYEQYF.

This chain uses TRBV2 with TRBJ1-2; no clear D gene. Germline CDR1 is SNHLY and CDR2 is FYNNEI. V lost 4 bases, J lost 7 bases, and 22 bases lay in between. CDR3 size: 16 residues. In DNA form, the CDR3 reads TGTGCCAGCAGTGCCTCCGGGATTAAGGGTGTAAGTGGCTACACCTTC. This codes for CASSASGIKGVSGYTF. Based on the CDR3 plus reference TRBV2 and TRBJ1-2, the full variable domain is EPEVTQTPSHQVTQMGQEVILRCVPISNHLYFYWYRQILGQKVEFLVSFYNNEISEKSEIFDDQFSVERPDGSNFTLKIRSTKLEDSAMYFCASSASGIKGVSGYTFGSGTRLTVV.

This sequence joins TRBV13 and TRBJ2-7; 9 positions agree with TRBD1. J was trimmed by 5 bases and V by 3 bases; bases with no gene match: 2. This CDR3 comprises 13 residues. The germline V gene encodes CDR1 PRHDT and CDR2 FYEKMQ (reference sequence). The CDR3 here is CASSFGTGNEQYF. DNA for the CDR3: TGTGCCAGCAGCTTCGGGACAGGGAACGAGCAGTACTTC.

J is TRBJ2-5 and V is TRBV6-1; TRBD2 matches at 13 bases. The CDR3 extends over 15 amino acids. Germline lookup yields CDR1 MNHNS and CDR2 SASEGT. V lost 7 bases to trimming and J lost 3 bases; unmatched junction nucleotides: 5. In nucleotides, the CDR3 is TGTGCCAGCAAGGGGGGGACTAGCGGGAAAGAGACCCAGTACTTC. Translation gives CASKGGTSGKETQYF.

The V call is TRBV19, the J call TRBJ1-2; TRBD1 is a possible D gene (5 bases). The CDR3 is 11 amino acids. V lost 8 bases and J lost 5, with 9 bases in between. From germline, CDR1 is LNHDA and CDR2 SQIVND (reference sequence). The CDR3 region has the DNA TGTGCCAGTTACACAGGTTATGGCTACACCTTC. Its protein product is CASYTGYGYTF.

About this clone itself: One end of the junction fails to match germline, which may point to a read error. This sequence joins TRBV6-5 and TRBJ2-5, with TRBD2 identical over 8 bases. The CDR3 is 16 residues long. The germline V gene encodes CDR1 MNHEY and CDR2 SVGAGI. The CDR3 DNA reads TGTGCCAGCAGCTACTCAGCCAGCGGGAGTGCAGAGACCCAGTACTTC. Amino acids: CASSYSASGSAETQYF.

Here the CDR3 reads CASGGDGYEQYF. The CDR3 bases are TGTGCCAGCGGGGGGGACGGTTACGAGCAGTACTTC. The rearrangement uses TRBV6-5 and TRBJ2-7, with TRBD2 matching 7 bases. The V gene's germline CDR1 is MNHEY and CDR2 SVGAGI. The J segment lost 4 bases and the V segment lost 8 bases, leaving 5 bases of the junction unmatched. This CDR3 is built from 12 residues.

The V gene is TRBV27, the J gene TRBJ1-4, with TRBD1 identical over 10 bases. There are 14 residues in the CDR3. Germline CDR1 reads MNHEY; CDR2 reads SMNVEV (reference sequence). Trimming took 9 bases from V and 7 from J; bases not matched to a gene: 8. The CDR3 loop is CASRRTGGGEKLFF. The CDR3, as DNA: TGTGCCAGTCGGAGGACAGGGGGAGGTGAAAAACTGTTTTTT.

This rearrangement joins TRBV4-1 to TRBJ1-4, with 7 bases aligning to TRBD1. From germline, CDR1 is MGHRA and CDR2 YSYEKL. The ends lost 3 bases at V and 4 bases at J; junction bases unmatched: 5. The length of the CDR3 is 15 residues. DNA for the CDR3: TGCGCCAGCAGCCACCGGGACAGCGGTAATGAAAAACTGTTTTTT. Protein sequence: CASSHRDSGNEKLFF.

The chain joins TRBV6-1 to TRBJ2-7; TRBD1 matches at 11 bases. Germline V CDR1 and CDR2: MNHNS, SASEGT. There are 15 residues in the CDR3. Trimming removed 6 bases from V and 0 bases from J; junction bases left unmatched: 4. CDR3 coding DNA: TGTGCCAGCAGCCCCGGGACAGGGGGCTCCTACGAGCAGTACTTC. Its protein product is CASSPGTGGSYEQYF.

The chain links TRBV27 to TRBJ1-4; 11 bases line up with TRBD1. In germline, CDR1 is MNHEY, CDR2 SMNVEV (reference sequence). Trimming removed 5 bases from V and 1 base from J; junction bases left unmatched: 6. CDR3 size: 17 residues. The CDR3 sequence: CASSPKDRGRTNEKLFF. The DNA of the CDR3 is TGTGCCAGCAGTCCAAAGGACAGGGGGCGAACTAATGAAAAACTGTTTTTT.

V and J are TRBV12-5 and TRBJ2-1; 7 positions match TRBD1. The CDR3 is 13 amino acids. Unmatched junction bases numbered 2, after V lost 1 base and J lost 8 bases. CDR1 and CDR2 from the germline V gene are LGHNT and FRNRAP. CDR3 sequence (DNA): TGTGCTAGTGGTTTGGACAGGGGTTATGAGCAGTTCTTC. Translated, it gives CASGLDRGYEQFF.

The V and J genes are TRBV29-1 and TRBJ1-5; 7 bases map to TRBD1. The CDR3 runs 16 residues. V shed 6 bases and J 3 bases; nucleotides not matched to a gene: 14. CDR1 is SQVTM, CDR2 ANQGSEA, per germline. As DNA, the CDR3 is TGCAGCGTCGGTACGCACGGGACAGCCAACAATCAGCCCCAGCATTTT. Protein product: CSVGTHGTANNQPQHF.

J is TRBJ1-5 and V is TRBV5-1; 7 bases are shared with TRBD1. CDR1 is SGHRS, CDR2 YFSETQ, per germline. CDR3 size: 15 residues. Trimming took 2 bases from V and 2 from J; bases not matched to a gene: 4. In DNA, the CDR3 is TGCGCCAGCAGCTTAGACACAGGGGGCAATCAGCCCCAGCATTTT. Its translation is CASSLDTGGNQPQHF. The complete variable domain, with remaining parts taken from reference TRBV5-1 and TRBJ1-5, reads KAGVTQTPRYLIKTRGQQVTLSCSPISGHRSVSWYQQTPGQGLQFLFEYFSETQRNKGNFPGRFSGRQFSNSRSEMNVSTLELGDSALYLCASSLDTGGNQPQHFGDGTRLSIL.

To note about this clone: The junction and the germline gene differ at one end; a read error may be behind it. This chain connects TRBV6-4 to TRBJ2-5; TRBD1 agrees at 7 bases. Per the germline V gene, CDR1 is MRHNA and CDR2 is SNTAGT. This CDR3 is built from 14 residues. The CDR3 nucleotides are TGTGCCAGCAGTTACTCGGACAGGCCCGAGACCCAGTACTTC. The encoded protein is CASSYSDRPETQYF.

The chain combines TRBV27 with TRBJ1-5; no firm D call. Trimming removed 3 bases from V and 2 bases from J, with 2 bases in between. There are 12 residues in the CDR3. Germline assignment: CDR1 MNHEY and CDR2 SMNVEV (reference sequence). CDR3 DNA sequence: TGTGCCAGCAGTTTCGGCAATCAGCCCCAGCATTTT. Its translation: CASSFGNQPQHF.